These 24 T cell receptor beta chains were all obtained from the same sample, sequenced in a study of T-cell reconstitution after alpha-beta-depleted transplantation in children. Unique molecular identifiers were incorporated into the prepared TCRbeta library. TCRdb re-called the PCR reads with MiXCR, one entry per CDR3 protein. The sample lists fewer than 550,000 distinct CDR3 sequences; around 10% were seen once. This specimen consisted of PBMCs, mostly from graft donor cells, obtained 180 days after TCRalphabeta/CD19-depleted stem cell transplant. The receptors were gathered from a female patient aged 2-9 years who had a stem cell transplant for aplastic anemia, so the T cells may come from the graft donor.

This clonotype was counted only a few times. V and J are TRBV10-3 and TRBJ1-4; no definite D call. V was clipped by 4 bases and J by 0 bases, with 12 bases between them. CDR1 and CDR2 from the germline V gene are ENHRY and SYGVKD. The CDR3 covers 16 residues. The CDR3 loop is CAISGLFEPTNEKLFF. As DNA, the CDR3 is TGTGCCATCAGTGGTCTTTTTGAACCAACTAATGAAAAACTGTTTTTT.

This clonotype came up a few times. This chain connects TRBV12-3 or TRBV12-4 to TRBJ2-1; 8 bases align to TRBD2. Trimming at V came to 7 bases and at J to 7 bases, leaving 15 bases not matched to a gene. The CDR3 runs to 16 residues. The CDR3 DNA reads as TGTGCCAGCACCCAACTGGCGGGGGGACTAAGAAATGAGCAGTTCTTC. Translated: CASTQLAGGLRNEQFF.

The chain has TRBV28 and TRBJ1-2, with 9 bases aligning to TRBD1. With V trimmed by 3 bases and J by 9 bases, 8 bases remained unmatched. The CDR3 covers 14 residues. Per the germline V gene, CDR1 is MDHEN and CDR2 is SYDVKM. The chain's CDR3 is CASSFGTGTNRYTF. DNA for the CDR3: TGTGCCAGCAGTTTCGGGACAGGGACCAATCGCTACACCTTC.

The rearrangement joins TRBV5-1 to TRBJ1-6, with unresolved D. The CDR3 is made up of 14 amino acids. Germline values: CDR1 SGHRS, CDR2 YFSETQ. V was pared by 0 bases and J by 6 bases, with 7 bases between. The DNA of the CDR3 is TGCGCCAGCAGCTTGGGGTCAGTTAATTCACCCCTCCACTTT. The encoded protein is CASSLGSVNSPLHF.

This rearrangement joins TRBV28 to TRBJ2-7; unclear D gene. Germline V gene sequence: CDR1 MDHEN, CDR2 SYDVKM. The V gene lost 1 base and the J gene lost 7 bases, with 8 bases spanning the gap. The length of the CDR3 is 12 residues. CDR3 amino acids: CASSLFIGEQYF. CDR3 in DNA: TGTGCCAGCAGTTTATTCATAGGAGAGCAGTACTTC.

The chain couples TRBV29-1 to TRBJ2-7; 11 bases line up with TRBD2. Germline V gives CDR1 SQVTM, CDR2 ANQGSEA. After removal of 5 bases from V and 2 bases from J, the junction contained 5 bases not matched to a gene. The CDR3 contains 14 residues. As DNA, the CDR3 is TGCAGCGTTCGCGGGACTAGCGGAACCTACGAGCAGTACTTC. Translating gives CSVRGTSGTYEQYF.

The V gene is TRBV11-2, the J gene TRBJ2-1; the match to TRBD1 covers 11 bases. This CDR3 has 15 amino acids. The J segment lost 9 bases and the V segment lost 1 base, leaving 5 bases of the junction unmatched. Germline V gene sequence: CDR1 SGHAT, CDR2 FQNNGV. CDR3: CASSLVDRGRGEQFF. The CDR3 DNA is TGTGCCAGCAGCTTAGTGGACAGGGGGCGCGGTGAGCAGTTCTTC.

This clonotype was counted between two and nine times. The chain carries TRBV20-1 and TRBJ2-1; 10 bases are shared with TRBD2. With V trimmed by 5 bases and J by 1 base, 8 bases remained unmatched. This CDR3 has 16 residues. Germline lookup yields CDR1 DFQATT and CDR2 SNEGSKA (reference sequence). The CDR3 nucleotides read TGCAGTGCTTACTATAGCGGGAGGTGGTCCTACAATGAGCAGTTCTTC. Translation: CSAYYSGRWSYNEQFF.

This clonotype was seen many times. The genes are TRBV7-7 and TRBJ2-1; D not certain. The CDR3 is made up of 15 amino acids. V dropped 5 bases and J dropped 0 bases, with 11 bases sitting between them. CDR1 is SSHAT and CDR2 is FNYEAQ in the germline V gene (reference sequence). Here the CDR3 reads CASSQDRSSYNEQFF. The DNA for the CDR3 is TGTGCCAGCAGCCAAGACCGGAGCTCCTACAATGAGCAGTTCTTC.

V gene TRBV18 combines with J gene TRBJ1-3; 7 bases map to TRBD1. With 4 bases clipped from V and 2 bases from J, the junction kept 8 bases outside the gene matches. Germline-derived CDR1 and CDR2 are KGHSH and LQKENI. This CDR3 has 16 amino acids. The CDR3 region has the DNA TGTGCCAGCTCACTACAGGGGCCCAGCCCTGGAAACACCATATATTTT. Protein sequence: CASSLQGPSPGNTIYF.

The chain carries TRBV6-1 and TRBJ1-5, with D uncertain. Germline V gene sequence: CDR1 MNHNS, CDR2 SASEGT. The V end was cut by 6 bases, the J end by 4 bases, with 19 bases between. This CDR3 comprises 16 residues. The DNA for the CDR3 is TGTGCCAGCAGCGGAACCGCCCCTGTGAGAAATCAGCCCCAGCATTTT. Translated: CASSGTAPVRNQPQHF.

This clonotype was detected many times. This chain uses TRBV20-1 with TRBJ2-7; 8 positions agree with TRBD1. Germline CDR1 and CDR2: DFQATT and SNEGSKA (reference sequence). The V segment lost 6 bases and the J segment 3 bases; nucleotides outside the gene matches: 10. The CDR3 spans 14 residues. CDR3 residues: CSAQEGTGYYEQYF. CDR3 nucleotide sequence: TGCAGTGCCCAGGAGGGGACAGGATACTACGAGCAGTACTTC.

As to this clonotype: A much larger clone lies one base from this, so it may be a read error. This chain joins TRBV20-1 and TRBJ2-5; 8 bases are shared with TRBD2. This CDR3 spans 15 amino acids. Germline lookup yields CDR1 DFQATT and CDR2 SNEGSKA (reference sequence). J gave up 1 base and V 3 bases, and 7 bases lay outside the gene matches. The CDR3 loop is CSASTGREGQETQYF. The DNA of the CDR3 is TGCAGTGCTAGTACTGGCCGGGAGGGCCAAGAGACCCAGTACTTC.

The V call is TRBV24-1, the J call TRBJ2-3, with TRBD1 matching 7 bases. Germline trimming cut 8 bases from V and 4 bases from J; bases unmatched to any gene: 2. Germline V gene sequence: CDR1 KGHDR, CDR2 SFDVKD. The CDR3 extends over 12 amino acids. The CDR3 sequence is CATTDRADTQYF. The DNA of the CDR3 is TGTGCCACCACCGACAGGGCAGATACGCAGTATTTT.

The CDR3 DNA reads as TGCGCCAGCAGCCAAGGAATAGTCTCGGGACAGGGTTACAATCAGCCCCAGCATTTT. This sequence encodes CASSQGIVSGQGYNQPQHF. This sequence joins TRBV4-3 and TRBJ1-5; 9 bases are a match to TRBD1. Looked up from germline, CDR1 is LGHNA and CDR2 is YSLEER. The CDR3 consists of 19 residues. The J segment lost 3 bases and the V segment lost 1 base, leaving 13 bases of the junction unmatched.

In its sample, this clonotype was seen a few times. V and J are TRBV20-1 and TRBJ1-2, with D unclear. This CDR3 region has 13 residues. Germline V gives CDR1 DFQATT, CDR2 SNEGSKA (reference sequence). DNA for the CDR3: TGCACCACGGGAGGCATCGTCCTCTATGGCTACACCTTC. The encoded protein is CTTGGIVLYGYTF.

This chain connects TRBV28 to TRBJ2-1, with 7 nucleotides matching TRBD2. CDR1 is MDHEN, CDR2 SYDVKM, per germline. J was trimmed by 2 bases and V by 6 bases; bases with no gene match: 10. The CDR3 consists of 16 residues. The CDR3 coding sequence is TGTGCCAGCAGCCTACTAGCGCCAGAGCCCTACAATGAGCAGTTCTTC. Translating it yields CASSLLAPEPYNEQFF.

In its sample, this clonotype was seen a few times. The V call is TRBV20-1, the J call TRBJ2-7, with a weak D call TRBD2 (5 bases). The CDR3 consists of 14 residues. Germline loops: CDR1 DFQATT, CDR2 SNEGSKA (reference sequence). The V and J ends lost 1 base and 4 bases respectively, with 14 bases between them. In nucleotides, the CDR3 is TGCAGTGCTAGAGTCGCCGGGAAGGCTTACGAGCAGTACTTC. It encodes CSARVAGKAYEQYF.

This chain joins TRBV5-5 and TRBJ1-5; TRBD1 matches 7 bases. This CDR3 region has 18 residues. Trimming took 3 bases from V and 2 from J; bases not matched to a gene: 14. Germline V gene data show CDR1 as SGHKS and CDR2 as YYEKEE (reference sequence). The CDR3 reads CASSCLETLDRCNQPQHF. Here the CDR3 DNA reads TGTGCCAGCAGCTGCCTCGAGACTTTGGACAGGTGCAATCAGCCCCAGCATTTT.

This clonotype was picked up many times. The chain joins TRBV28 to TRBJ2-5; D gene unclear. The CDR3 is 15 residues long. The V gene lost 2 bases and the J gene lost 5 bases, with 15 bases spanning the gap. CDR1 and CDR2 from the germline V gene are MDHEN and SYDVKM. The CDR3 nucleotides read TGTGCCAGCAGTTTACCCCAATACATCGGGGAGACCCAGTACTTC. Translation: CASSLPQYIGETQYF.

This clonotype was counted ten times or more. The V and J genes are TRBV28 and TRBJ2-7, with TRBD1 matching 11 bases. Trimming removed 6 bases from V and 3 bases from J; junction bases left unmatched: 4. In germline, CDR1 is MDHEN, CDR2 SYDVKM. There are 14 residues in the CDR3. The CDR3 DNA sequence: TGTGCCAGCAGCCCCGGGACAGGGGGCTACGAGCAGTACGTC. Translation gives CASSPGTGGYEQYV.

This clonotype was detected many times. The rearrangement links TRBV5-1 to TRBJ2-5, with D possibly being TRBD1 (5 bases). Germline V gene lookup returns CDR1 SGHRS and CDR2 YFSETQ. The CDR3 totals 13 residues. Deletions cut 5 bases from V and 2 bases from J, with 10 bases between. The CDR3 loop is CASRLQGQETQYF. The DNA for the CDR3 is TGCGCCAGCAGGCTGCAGGGACAAGAGACCCAGTACTTC.

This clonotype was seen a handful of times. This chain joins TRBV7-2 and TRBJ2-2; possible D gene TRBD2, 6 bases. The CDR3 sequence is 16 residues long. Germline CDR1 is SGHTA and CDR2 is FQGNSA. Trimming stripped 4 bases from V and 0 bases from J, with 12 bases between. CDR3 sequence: CASSSRELANTGELFF. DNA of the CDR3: TGTGCCAGCAGCTCCCGGGAGTTAGCGAACACCGGGGAGCTGTTTTTT. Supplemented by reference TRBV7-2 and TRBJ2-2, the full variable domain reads GAGVSQSPSNKVTEKGKDVELRCDPISGHTALYWYRQSLGQGLEFLIYFQGNSAPDKSGLPSDRFSAERTGGSVSTLTIQRTQQEDSAVYLCASSSRELANTGELFFGEGSRLTVL.

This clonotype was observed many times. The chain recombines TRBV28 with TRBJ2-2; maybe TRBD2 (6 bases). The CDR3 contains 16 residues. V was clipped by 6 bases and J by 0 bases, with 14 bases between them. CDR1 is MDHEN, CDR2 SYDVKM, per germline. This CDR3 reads CASSPSGRTNTGELFF. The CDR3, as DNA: TGTGCCAGCAGCCCATCTGGGAGGACGAACACCGGGGAGCTGTTTTTT.